These 14 T cell receptor beta chains came from one sample sequenced in a study of vaccination effects on CD4 cells after COVID-19. In the ViraFEST assay, antigen-specific CD4+ clonotypes were identified by expansion after peptide-pool stimulation. Culture lasted roughly 9 days before CD4+ T cell isolation. Each vaccine recipient was nucleocapsid antibody negative and had no prior SARS-CoV-2 infection. Sequencing used immunoSEQ multiplex PCR; TCRdb keeps in-frame clones, though not all of them. Here the sample spans some 69,000 clones, around 69% being singletons. Their antigens are not known. Sequencing was performed on CD4+ T cells from PBMCs cultured with HCoV-NL63 spike peptides, taken before COVID-19 vaccination. The receptors shown here come from a human donor who received a COVID-19 vaccine.

This sequence joins TRBV30 and TRBJ1-6; 8 nucleotides agree with TRBD1. Germline-derived CDR1 and CDR2 are GTSNPN and SVGIG (reference sequence). The CDR3 covers 17 residues. V gave up 5 bases and J gave up 0 bases; unmatched junction bases: 9. CDR3 nucleotide sequence: TGTGCCTGGGCCGGGACAGGATTTTTCTCCTATAATTCACCCCTCCACTTT. Residues: CAWAGTGFFSYNSPLHF.

The chain recombines TRBV19 with TRBJ1-1; no reliable D call. This CDR3 has 13 residues. V was cut by 3 bases and J by 2 bases, with 7 bases left in between. Germline CDR1 LNHDA, CDR2 SQIVND (reference sequence). The CDR3 DNA follows: TGTGCCAGTAGTATGAGGACTAACACTGAAGCTTTCTTT. Protein product: CASSMRTNTEAFF.

Written as DNA, the CDR3 is TGTGCCAGCAGTAGAGCGGCGGGCACAGATACGCAGTATTTT. This translates into CASSRAAGTDTQYF. J is TRBJ2-3 and V is TRBV28, with D perhaps matching TRBD2 (5 bases). V lost 5 bases, J lost 1 base, and 10 bases lay in between. In germline, CDR1 is MDHEN, CDR2 SYDVKM. CDR3 length: 14 amino acids.

The CDR3 sequence is CASSPPGVNNSPLHF. CDR3 nucleotide sequence: TGTGCCAGCTCACCCCCCGGCGTTAATAATTCACCCCTCCACTTT. The chain carries TRBV18 and TRBJ1-6; D gene ambiguous. Trimming left V 3 bases short and J 5 bases short, with 11 bases between. Germline V lookup: CDR1 KGHSH, CDR2 LQKENI. The CDR3 loop spans 15 amino acids.

The CDR3 region is CASSEQGAPTEAFF. The CDR3 bases are TGTGCCAGCAGCGAACAGGGGGCGCCCACTGAAGCTTTCTTT. The rearrangement joins TRBV7-9 to TRBJ1-1; TRBD1 agrees at 9 bases. CDR1 SEHNR and CDR2 FQNEAQ come from the germline V gene (reference sequence). The CDR3 sequence is 14 residues long. Losses at the gene ends were 5 bases for V and 4 bases for J; bases not matched to a gene: 5.

The chain combines TRBV28 with TRBJ2-5, with 12 bases that match TRBD2. With 5 bases clipped from V and 5 bases from J, the junction kept 9 bases outside the gene matches. Germline V gives CDR1 MDHEN, CDR2 SYDVKM. This CDR3 region has 16 residues. The CDR3 protein is CASSPQTSGGLETQYF. CDR3 sequence (DNA): TGTGCCAGCAGTCCACAGACTAGCGGGGGCCTGGAGACCCAGTACTTC.

The chain recombines TRBV4-1 with TRBJ2-2, with 7 bases identical to TRBD1. Germline values: CDR1 MGHRA, CDR2 YSYEKL. This CDR3 region has 16 residues. The trim removed 4 bases at V and 4 bases at J, leaving 9 bases unmatched. The DNA for the CDR3 is TGCGCCAGCAGCCGAGGGGGCCCAATGGGCACCGGGGAGCTGTTTTTT. This translates into CASSRGGPMGTGELFF.

This clone was picked up a small number of times. The J gene is TRBJ1-2, the V gene TRBV6-4; TRBD1 agrees at 8 bases. The length of the CDR3 is 16 residues. The J segment lost 5 bases and the V segment lost 0 bases, leaving 8 bases of the junction unmatched. Per the germline V gene, CDR1 is MRHNA and CDR2 is SNTAGT. The CDR3 reads CASSDSVTGVPYGYTF. The CDR3 DNA reads TGTGCCAGCAGTGACTCGGTGACAGGGGTTCCTTATGGCTACACCTTC.

There are a few counts of this clone. The chain uses TRBV3-1 (or the pseudogene TRBV3-2) and TRBJ1-2; D is undetermined. Germline loops: CDR1 LGHDT, CDR2 YNNKEL (reference sequence). Trimming removed 2 bases from V and 0 bases from J, with 4 bases in between. The CDR3 sequence is 13 residues long. CDR3 in DNA: TGTGCCAGCAGCCAAACAGCTAACTATGGCTACACCTTC. Protein product: CASSQTANYGYTF.

This clone was counted only a few times. Here the CDR3 reads CAWSVRSANYGYTF. The CDR3 coding sequence is TGTGCCTGGAGTGTACGCAGCGCTAACTATGGCTACACCTTC. J is TRBJ1-2 and V is TRBV30; D remains unclear. From germline, CDR1 is GTSNPN and CDR2 SVGIG (reference sequence). The CDR3 loop spans 14 amino acids. Trimming removed 0 bases at V and 0 bases at J, with 8 bases between.

The chain couples TRBV7-6 to TRBJ1-1; 10 bases align to TRBD1. This CDR3 is 16 amino acids long. V lost 5 bases to trimming and J lost 4 bases; unmatched junction nucleotides: 10. CDR1 and CDR2 from the germline V gene are SGHVS and FNYEAQ. CDR3 coding DNA: TGTGCCAGCAGCGCTGGCGTCGGGACAGGGGCCACTGAAGCTTTCTTT. Translation: CASSAGVGTGATEAFF. Looking up the rest from reference TRBV7-6 and TRBJ1-1 gives the full variable domain: GAGVSQSPRYKVTKRGQDVALRCDPISGHVSLYWYRQALGQGPEFLTYFNYEAQQDKSGLPNDRFSAERPEGSISTLTIQRTEQRDSAMYRCASSAGVGTGATEAFFGQGTRLTVV.

The CDR3 DNA is TGTGCCAGCCGGGGTTACACTGAAGCTTTCTTT. Protein: CASRGYTEAFF. The V call is TRBV6-5, the J call TRBJ1-1; no clear D. Trimming removed 8 bases at V and 3 bases at J, with 7 bases between. The CDR3 loop spans 11 amino acids. Germline CDR1 and CDR2: MNHEY and SVGAGI.

This chain links TRBV21-1 with TRBJ2-7; TRBD1, as called in the table, went unchecked against the DNA. TRBV21-1 corresponds to a pseudogene. This CDR3 comprises 15 residues. CDR3 nucleotide sequence: TGTGCCAGCAGCAAAGACGGCAGGGGAAGGGCATCGCAGTACGTC. It encodes CASSKDGRGRASQYV.

This clone was detected only once. V and J are TRBV5-1 and TRBJ1-2; D perhaps matches TRBD1 (6 bases). The germline CDR1 and CDR2 sequences are SGHRS and YFSETQ. The CDR3 consists of 15 residues. Trimming took 1 base from V and 2 from J, leaving 12 bases between them. CDR3 loop: CASSLSGTSNYGYTF. The CDR3 DNA is TGCGCCAGCAGCTTGAGTGGGACATCGAACTATGGCTACACCTTC.